A single sample is the source of the 18 T cell receptor beta chains below, sequenced in a study of T cell responses to AZD1222 COVID-19 vaccine. Profiled with immunoSEQ multiplex PCR; TCRdb holds only in-frame clones, not every one. The repertoire holds 200,000 to 250,000 clones, approximately 94% seen once, with over 1.5% in the top ten. Material: peripheral blood, obtained 28 days after the second dose of the MenACWY control vaccine. Every receptor here comes from an adult who received the MenACWY meningococcal vaccine as a control.

The chain recombines TRBV28 with TRBJ1-1; no firm D call. The germline V gene has CDR1 MDHEN and CDR2 SYDVKM. The length of the CDR3 is 14 residues. The V end lost 1 base, the J end lost 0 bases, and 6 bases lay between the germline ends. The CDR3 bases are TGTGCCAGCAGTTTATCTGGGCTGAACACTGAAGCTTTCTTT. Translated: CASSLSGLNTEAFF.

The chain carries TRBV30 and TRBJ1-5, with 7 nucleotides matching TRBD1. Germline trimming cut 2 bases from V and 0 bases from J; bases unmatched to any gene: 4. Germline CDR1 is GTSNPN and CDR2 is SVGIG (reference sequence). This CDR3 comprises 15 residues. CDR3 region: CAWSPGQISNQPQHF. The CDR3, as DNA: TGTGCCTGGAGTCCGGGACAGATTAGCAATCAGCCCCAGCATTTT.

V gene TRBV9 combines with J gene TRBJ1-1; maybe TRBD1 (5 bases). The CDR3 sequence is 13 residues long. V lost 10 bases to trimming and J lost 0 bases, with 13 bases between them. Germline V CDR1 and CDR2: SGDLS, YYNGEE. DNA for the CDR3: TGTGCCGCCAAACCAGGGTTGAACACTGAAGCTTTCTTT. It encodes CAAKPGLNTEAFF.

J is TRBJ2-7 and V is TRBV27; TRBD1 agrees at 9 bases. V was pared by 7 bases and J by 2 bases, with 12 bases of the junction left unmatched. Germline assignment: CDR1 MNHEY and CDR2 SMNVEV (reference sequence). The CDR3 contains 16 residues. The CDR3 region is CASIPRPGQGTYEQYF. DNA of the CDR3: TGTGCCAGCATCCCACGACCGGGACAGGGAACCTACGAGCAGTACTTC.

The chain joins TRBV30 to TRBJ1-5; possible D gene TRBD1, 5 bases. The CDR3 is made up of 14 amino acids. The germline V gene encodes CDR1 GTSNPN and CDR2 SVGIG (reference sequence). Trimming removed 8 bases from V and 1 base from J, with 15 bases in between. CDR3 nucleotide sequence: TGTGCCCTTGGAGGGGCTGGGAGCAATCAGCCCCAGCATTTT. It is translated as CALGGAGSNQPQHF.

The J gene is TRBJ2-1, the V gene TRBV20-1; D is ambiguous. This CDR3 region has 11 residues. Looked up from germline, CDR1 is DFQATT and CDR2 is SNEGSKA (reference sequence). Trimming left V 5 bases short and J 5 bases short, with 7 bases between. The CDR3 loop reads CSAAVHNEQFF. The CDR3 DNA sequence: TGCAGTGCTGCCGTCCACAATGAGCAGTTCTTC.

The CDR3 DNA reads as TGTGCCAGCAGGGGACTAGGACCGAACACCGGGGAGCTGTTTTTT. Amino acid sequence: CASRGLGPNTGELFF. This sequence joins TRBV2 and TRBJ2-2; 8 nucleotides line up with TRBD2. Germline trimming cut 6 bases from V and 0 bases from J; bases unmatched to any gene: 3. The CDR3 contains 15 residues. Germline V lookup: CDR1 SNHLY, CDR2 FYNNEI.

This chain uses TRBV28 with TRBJ1-1; tentatively, D is TRBD1 (5 bases). Trimming removed 5 bases at V and 0 bases at J, with 16 bases between. Germline CDR1 is MDHEN and CDR2 is SYDVKM. CDR3 length equals 16 residues. The chain's CDR3 is CASSVSSRVMNTEAFF. For the CDR3, the DNA is TGTGCCAGCAGTGTCTCGTCCAGGGTTATGAACACTGAAGCTTTCTTT. Full variable domain (rest looked up from reference TRBV28 and TRBJ1-1): DVKVTQSSRYLVKRTGEKVFLECVQDMDHENMFWYRQDPGLGLRLIYFSYDVKMKEKGDIPEGYSVSREKKERFSLILESASTNQTSMYLCASSVSSRVMNTEAFFGQGTRLTVV.

The rearrangement uses TRBV6-5 and TRBJ2-7; D gene ambiguous. The CDR3 has 13 residues. The germline V and J ends were trimmed by 6 bases and 4 bases, with 13 bases remaining between them. Germline V gene data show CDR1 as MNHEY and CDR2 as SVGAGI. In nucleotides, the CDR3 is TGTGCCAGCAGGGACCCGATCATATACGAGCAGTACTTC. Its protein product is CASRDPIIYEQYF.

The DNA of the CDR3 is TGCGCCAGCAGCCAAGAACGGTTGGTGTATGATTTGAACACTGAAGCTTTCTTT. Amino acids: CASSQERLVYDLNTEAFF. The rearrangement uses TRBV4-3 and TRBJ1-1, with unresolved D. Germline V lookup: CDR1 LGHNA, CDR2 YSLEER. The CDR3 has 18 amino acids. The V end was cut by 0 bases, the J end by 0 bases, with 17 bases between.

The chain combines TRBV5-4 with TRBJ2-2; 9 bases match TRBD2. This CDR3 comprises 17 residues. V was pared by 1 base and J by 7 bases, with 11 bases of the junction left unmatched. Germline V gene data show CDR1 as SGHNT and CDR2 as YYREEE (reference sequence). The CDR3 reads CASSLPAGGTGVGELFF. The CDR3 DNA reads TGTGCCAGCAGCTTGCCGGCGGGAGGGACCGGGGTCGGGGAGCTGTTTTTT.

V and J are TRBV30 and TRBJ1-6, with a tentative D call TRBD1 (6 bases). The CDR3 runs 13 residues. CDR1 and CDR2 from the germline V gene are GTSNPN and SVGIG (reference sequence). V was clipped by 4 bases and J by 8 bases, with 12 bases between them. The chain's CDR3 is CAWTRDTYSPLHF. CDR3 bases: TGTGCCTGGACCCGGGACACTTATTCACCCCTCCACTTT.

The chain recombines TRBV23-1 with TRBJ1-2, with D perhaps matching TRBD1 (5 bases). TRBV23-1 is an open reading frame, and its role is uncertain. Trimming shortened V by 3 bases and J by 4 bases, and 6 bases separated the two germline ends. The length of the CDR3 is 12 residues. This CDR3 is CASSQQGYGYTF. In DNA form, the CDR3 reads TGCGCCAGCAGTCAGCAGGGCTATGGCTACACCTTC.

The V call is TRBV4-1, the J call TRBJ2-2; tentative D call: TRBD2 (6 bases). V lost 1 base to trimming and J lost 5 bases, with 17 bases between them. This CDR3 region has 17 residues. Germline assignment: CDR1 MGHRA and CDR2 YSYEKL. The CDR3, as DNA: TGCGCCAGCAGCCAAGGGCTTTCCGGGAGAAGGACCGGGGAGCTGTTTTTT. It specifies CASSQGLSGRRTGELFF.

The J gene is TRBJ1-5, the V gene TRBV10-3, with a tentative D call TRBD1 (5 bases). This CDR3 is built from 15 residues. Trimming stripped 2 bases from V and 0 bases from J, with 8 bases between. The germline CDR1 and CDR2 sequences are ENHRY and SYGVKD. In DNA, the CDR3 is TGTGCCATCAGTGAGCAGACAGTTAGCAATCAGCCCCAGCATTTT. Translation: CAISEQTVSNQPQHF.

The chain employs TRBV7-9 and TRBJ1-5; D uncertain. CDR1 is SEHNR and CDR2 is FQNEAQ in the germline V gene (reference sequence). The length of the CDR3 is 15 residues. The V gene lost 1 base and the J gene lost 6 bases, with 13 bases spanning the gap. As DNA, the CDR3 is TGTGCCAGCAGCTTAGAGGGATCGGGTGGTCAGCCCCAGCATTTT. This translates into CASSLEGSGGQPQHF.

V is TRBV28 and J is TRBJ2-7; D uncertain. Germline CDR1 reads MDHEN; CDR2 reads SYDVKM. V was pared by 7 bases and J by 6 bases, with 19 bases between. The CDR3 is 14 residues long. For the CDR3, the DNA is TGTGCCAGCACCTTACACCGCGATGTCTCCGAGCAGTACTTC. Translating it yields CASTLHRDVSEQYF. The full variable domain, with the rest looked up from reference TRBV28 and TRBJ2-7, is DVKVTQSSRYLVKRTGEKVFLECVQDMDHENMFWYRQDPGLGLRLIYFSYDVKMKEKGDIPEGYSVSREKKERFSLILESASTNQTSMYLCASTLHRDVSEQYFGPGTRLTVT.

The rearrangement joins TRBV7-9 to TRBJ1-2; D perhaps matches TRBD1 (6 bases). CDR3 length: 15 residues. Between the trimmed V and J ends, which lost 5 bases and 4 bases, there was a span of 17 bases. CDR1 is SEHNR and CDR2 is FQNEAQ in the germline V gene (reference sequence). Here the CDR3 DNA reads TGTGCCAGCAGCCCCGGGGGGCAGGGAAGCTATGGCTACACCTTC. Amino acids: CASSPGGQGSYGYTF.